Below are 20 T cell receptor beta chains sequenced from a single sample in a study of CD8 T cells in ankylosing spondylitis. Findings and caveats of the study: Blood from ankylosing spondylitis patients appeared to carry a characteristic roughly 8-variant TCR beta motif.

TCRdb used MiXCR to reprocess the 5' RACE reads, holding one entry per CDR3 protein. Here the sample spans under 250,000 distinct CDR3 sequences, roughly 6.6% being singletons. No cognate antigen is known for these TCRs. What was sequenced was blood, either unsorted or a sorted T cell fraction (not recorded which). The receptors shown here come from a male donor with ankylosing spondylitis.

This clonotype was detected ten times or more. The chain joins TRBV4-3 to TRBJ2-5, with no clear D. Germline-derived CDR1 and CDR2 are LGHNA and YSLEER. This CDR3 comprises 17 residues. The ends were cut back, 0 bases at V and 1 base at J, with 15 bases in the middle. The CDR3 sequence: CASSQDFVSSRQETQYF. CDR3 sequence (DNA): TGCGCCAGCAGCCAAGATTTCGTCTCCTCGCGCCAAGAGACCCAGTACTTC.

The rearrangement uses TRBV7-9 and TRBJ2-7; D ambiguous. The CDR3 has 13 amino acids. The ends were cut back, 5 bases at V and 2 bases at J, with 10 bases in the middle. Germline V gives CDR1 SEHNR, CDR2 FQNEAQ (reference sequence). The CDR3 bases are TGTGCCAGCAGCGCCGGCAGAACCTACGAGCAGTACTTC. Protein product: CASSAGRTYEQYF.

This clonotype appeared a few times. The chain uses TRBV6-5 and TRBJ2-5, with 8 bases matching TRBD1. The CDR3 sequence is 16 residues long. Trimming removed 2 bases from V and 5 bases from J; junction bases left unmatched: 10. Germline lookup yields CDR1 MNHEY and CDR2 SVGAGI. CDR3 amino acids: CASSYRDRPSRETQYF. The DNA of the CDR3 is TGTGCCAGCAGTTACCGGGACAGGCCTTCCCGGGAGACCCAGTACTTC.

Many counts were recorded for this clonotype. The CDR3 DNA sequence: TGTGCCAGCAGCCAAGCGTGGGGCAATGAGCAGTTCTTC. Amino acid sequence: CASSQAWGNEQFF. This sequence joins TRBV14 and TRBJ2-1; D is ambiguous. Germline assignment: CDR1 SGHDN and CDR2 FVKESK. V dropped 1 base and J dropped 6 bases, with 7 bases sitting between them. CDR3 length: 13 residues. The entire variable domain, with the rest obtained from reference TRBV14 and TRBJ2-1, is as follows: EAGVTQFPSHSVIEKGQTVTLRCDPISGHDNLYWYRRVMGKEIKFLLHFVKESKQDESGMPNNRFLAERTGGTYSTLKVQPAELEDSGVYFCASSQAWGNEQFFGPGTRLTVL.

This clonotype occurred a few times. CDR3 DNA sequence: TGTGCCACCAGTGGTCAGGGAGAGACCCAGTACTTC. Translating it yields CATSGQGETQYF. The chain joins TRBV24-1 to TRBJ2-5, with a tentative D call TRBD1 (5 bases). Trimming removed 5 bases from V and 4 bases from J, with 7 bases in between. Germline CDR1 and CDR2: KGHDR and SFDVKD. This CDR3 contains 12 residues.

This clonotype was counted many times. This chain connects TRBV6-1 to TRBJ2-7; a possible D gene is TRBD2 (6 bases). Per the germline V gene, CDR1 is MNHNS and CDR2 is SASEGT. The CDR3 spans 13 residues. Trimming removed 7 bases at V and 2 bases at J, with 12 bases between. CDR3 sequence: CASTGLLAYEQYF. CDR3 DNA: TGTGCCAGCACGGGACTCCTAGCCTACGAGCAGTACTTC.

The V gene is TRBV2, the J gene TRBJ2-5; the D gene is possibly TRBD1 (5 bases). Trimming pared 1 base from V and 0 bases from J, leaving 12 bases between. CDR3 length: 16 amino acids. Germline assignment: CDR1 SNHLY and CDR2 FYNNEI. CDR3 nucleotide sequence: TGTGCCAGCAGTGAAGGGACAATCACCTACCAAGAGACCCAGTACTTC. Its protein product is CASSEGTITYQETQYF.

As to this clonotype: A read error may produce the germline difference seen at one junction end. The chain employs TRBV5-6 and TRBJ1-1; 7 bases are a match to TRBD1. The germline CDR1 and CDR2 sequences are SGHDT and YYEEEE. The CDR3 is 13 residues long. The CDR3 nucleotides read TGTGTCAGCAGCTTGGGCAGGGGGACTGAAGCTTTCTTT. It translates to CVSSLGRGTEAFF.

This clonotype was recorded at least ten times. The J gene is TRBJ2-2, the V gene TRBV28; D might be TRBD1 (5 bases). Germline CDR1 and CDR2: MDHEN and SYDVKM. The CDR3 runs to 16 residues. Between the trimmed V and J ends, which lost 2 bases and 3 bases, there was a span of 13 bases. The CDR3 spells CASSLAQGVDTGELFF. CDR3 sequence (DNA): TGTGCCAGCAGTTTAGCCCAGGGTGTGGACACCGGGGAGCTGTTTTTT. The variable domain in full, completed from reference TRBV28 and TRBJ2-2, reads DVKVTQSSRYLVKRTGEKVFLECVQDMDHENMFWYRQDPGLGLRLIYFSYDVKMKEKGDIPEGYSVSREKKERFSLILESASTNQTSMYLCASSLAQGVDTGELFFGEGSRLTVL.

The table lists this clonotype with a few counts. The chain carries TRBV7-6 and TRBJ2-2, with D perhaps TRBD2 (7 bases). The CDR3 covers 17 residues. Trimming left V 3 bases short and J 2 bases short, with 16 bases between. Germline assignment: CDR1 SGHVS and CDR2 FNYEAQ. CDR3 coding DNA: TGTGCCAGCAGCTTGTTTGGCGGGGGCGCCAACACCGGGGAGCTGTTTTTT. As protein: CASSLFGGGANTGELFF.

This clonotype appeared many times. This CDR3 reads CASSASPVEQYF. The CDR3 coding sequence is TGTGCCAGCAGTGCCAGCCCGGTCGAGCAGTACTTC. The V gene is TRBV28, the J gene TRBJ2-7, with no clear D. The CDR3 runs to 12 residues. V gave up 5 bases and J gave up 6 bases, with 11 bases separating them. The germline CDR1 and CDR2 sequences are MDHEN and SYDVKM.

This clonotype has a count of ten or more. The chain employs TRBV4-3 and TRBJ2-7; D gene ambiguous. V was cut by 0 bases and J by 2 bases, with 5 bases left in between. The CDR3 is made up of 13 amino acids. Per the germline V gene, CDR1 is LGHNA and CDR2 is YSLEER. CDR3 sequence (DNA): TGCGCCAGCAGCCAAGAGTTCACCTACGAGCAGTACTTC. Translating gives CASSQEFTYEQYF.

This clonotype was counted only a few times. CDR3 in amino acids: CAMGSPYEQYF. CDR3 DNA sequence: TGTGCCATGGGCAGCCCCTACGAGCAGTACTTC. This chain uses TRBV7-9 with TRBJ2-7, with D unclear. CDR1 is SEHNR, CDR2 FQNEAQ, per germline (reference sequence). Trimming cost V 10 bases and J 2 bases, with 9 bases left between them. The CDR3 sequence is 11 residues long.

The CDR3, as DNA: TGTGCCAGCAGTTACGGGGGGGTCCCCACCTACAATGAGCAGTTCTTC. Translated: CASSYGGVPTYNEQFF. The chain has TRBV6-5 and TRBJ2-1, with 7 bases identical to TRBD2. Germline CDR1 MNHEY, CDR2 SVGAGI. V shed 2 bases, J shed 2 bases, and the junction held 6 bases outside the gene matches. The CDR3 is 16 amino acids.

This clonotype has ten or more counts. The DNA of the CDR3 is TGTGCCAGCAGCTTAGCAGAGGGACAACGGGACGAGCAGTACTTC. Translation gives CASSLAEGQRDEQYF. The chain combines TRBV7-6 with TRBJ2-7; TRBD1 might be the D (6 bases). V gave up 0 bases and J gave up 5 bases, with 14 bases separating them. The length of the CDR3 is 15 residues. Germline loops: CDR1 SGHVS, CDR2 FNYEAQ. The full variable domain, rest sourced from reference TRBV7-6 and TRBJ2-7, is GAGVSQSPRYKVTKRGQDVALRCDPISGHVSLYWYRQALGQGPEFLTYFNYEAQQDKSGLPNDRFSAERPEGSISTLTIQRTEQRDSAMYRCASSLAEGQRDEQYFGPGTRLTVT.

This clonotype was counted ten times or more. This chain connects TRBV24-1 to TRBJ2-2; D is perhaps TRBD1 (6 bases). This CDR3 region has 17 residues. Trimming pared 3 bases from V and 1 base from J, leaving 14 bases between. CDR1 is KGHDR, CDR2 SFDVKD, per germline. CDR3 coding DNA: TGTGCCACCAGTGATCCAGACAGGACGGGGAACACCGGGGAGCTGTTTTTT. Amino acid sequence: CATSDPDRTGNTGELFF.

In this sample, this clonotype turned up many times. The chain employs TRBV9 and TRBJ2-1; D is possibly TRBD1 or TRBD2 (5 bases each). Germline-derived CDR1 and CDR2 are SGDLS and YYNGEE. This CDR3 region has 15 residues. The V end lost 0 bases, the J end lost 8 bases, and 15 bases lay between the germline ends. The CDR3 DNA is TGTGCCAGCAGCGTAGCGGGGCAGGGTGGATATGAGCAGTTCTTC. Its translation is CASSVAGQGGYEQFF.

This chain joins TRBV24-1 and TRBJ2-3; D is perhaps TRBD1 or TRBD2 (5 bases each). The CDR3 is made up of 16 amino acids. V was shortened by 11 bases and J by 6 bases, with 26 bases between the two germline ends. Germline CDR1 reads KGHDR; CDR2 reads SFDVKD. The DNA for the CDR3 is TGTGCCATTCGGGGCCGGGGAATACAGGTCCAGGATACGCAGTATTTT. Protein: CAIRGRGIQVQDTQYF.

The rearrangement links TRBV29-1 to TRBJ2-3; D unclear. The CDR3 totals 12 residues. Germline loops: CDR1 SQVTM, CDR2 ANQGSEA. Deletions cut 2 bases from V and 0 bases from J, with 3 bases between. CDR3 in amino acids: CSVEPSTDTQYF. CDR3 sequence (DNA): TGCAGCGTTGAACCTAGCACAGATACGCAGTATTTT.

This clonotype occurred many times. The CDR3 region is CSARDGGLASYEQYF. DNA of the CDR3: TGCAGTGCTAGAGATGGGGGACTAGCGTCCTACGAGCAGTACTTC. The chain combines TRBV20-1 with TRBJ2-7, with TRBD2 matching over 10 bases. Germline V gene sequence: CDR1 DFQATT, CDR2 SNEGSKA (reference sequence). CDR3 length: 15 amino acids. V dropped 0 bases and J dropped 1; count of bases not matched to a gene: 3.